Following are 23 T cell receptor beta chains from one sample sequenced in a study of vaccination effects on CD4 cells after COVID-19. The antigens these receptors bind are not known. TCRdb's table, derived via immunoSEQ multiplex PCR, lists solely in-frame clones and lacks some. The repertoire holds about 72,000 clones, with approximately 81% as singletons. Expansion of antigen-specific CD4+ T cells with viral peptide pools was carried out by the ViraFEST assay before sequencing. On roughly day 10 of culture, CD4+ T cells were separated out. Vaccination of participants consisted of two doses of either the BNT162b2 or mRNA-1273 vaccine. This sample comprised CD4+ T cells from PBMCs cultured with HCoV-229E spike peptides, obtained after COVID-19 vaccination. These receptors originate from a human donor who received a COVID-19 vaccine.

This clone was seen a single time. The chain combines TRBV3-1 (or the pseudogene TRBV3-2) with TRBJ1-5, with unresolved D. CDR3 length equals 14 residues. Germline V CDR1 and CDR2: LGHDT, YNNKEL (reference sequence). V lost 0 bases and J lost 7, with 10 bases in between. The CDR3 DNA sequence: TGTGCCAGCAGCCAAGACCTCCTGAACCAGCCCCAGCATTTT. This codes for CASSQDLLNQPQHF.

The CDR3 DNA follows: TGTGCCAGCAGCTTCTACGGCCGAGCTAGCACAGATACGCAGTATTTT. This gives the protein CASSFYGRASTDTQYF. The chain links TRBV5-4 to TRBJ2-3, with D uncertain. This CDR3 comprises 16 residues. The germline V gene encodes CDR1 SGHNT and CDR2 YYREEE (reference sequence). Trimming stripped 2 bases from V and 0 bases from J, with 13 bases between.

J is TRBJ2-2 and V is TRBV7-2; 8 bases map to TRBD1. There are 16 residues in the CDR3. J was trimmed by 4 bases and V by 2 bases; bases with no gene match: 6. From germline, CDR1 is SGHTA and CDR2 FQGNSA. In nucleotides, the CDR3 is TGTGCCAGCAGCTTACGGACAGGGTCGGGCACCGGGGAGCTGTTTTTT. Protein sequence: CASSLRTGSGTGELFF.

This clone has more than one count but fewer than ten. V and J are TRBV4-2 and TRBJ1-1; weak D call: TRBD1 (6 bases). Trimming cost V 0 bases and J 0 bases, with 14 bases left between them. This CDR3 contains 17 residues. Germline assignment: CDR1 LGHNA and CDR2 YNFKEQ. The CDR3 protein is CASSQDQGGALNTEAFF. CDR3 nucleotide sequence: TGTGCCAGCAGCCAAGATCAAGGGGGTGCGTTGAACACTGAAGCTTTCTTT.

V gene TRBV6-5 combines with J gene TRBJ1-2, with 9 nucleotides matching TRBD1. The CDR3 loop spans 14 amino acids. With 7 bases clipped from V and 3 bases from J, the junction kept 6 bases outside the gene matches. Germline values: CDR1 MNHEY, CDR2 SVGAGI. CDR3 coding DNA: TGTGCCAGCACCTATCGACAGGGGGACTATGGCTACACCTTC. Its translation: CASTYRQGDYGYTF.

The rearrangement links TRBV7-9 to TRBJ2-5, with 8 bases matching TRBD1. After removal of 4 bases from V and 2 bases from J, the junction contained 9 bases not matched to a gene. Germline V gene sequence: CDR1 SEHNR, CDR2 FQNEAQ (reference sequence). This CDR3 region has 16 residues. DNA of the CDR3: TGTGCCAGCAGCTCCCGGCAGGGGGCTCTTCAAGAGACCCAGTACTTC. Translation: CASSSRQGALQETQYF.

CDR3 sequence (DNA): TGCGCCAGCAGCTTACAGGGTGTGAATGAAAAACTGTTTTTT. It is translated as CASSLQGVNEKLFF. The chain employs TRBV5-1 and TRBJ1-4, with TRBD1 as a possible D gene (6 bases). The CDR3 contains 14 residues. V lost 2 bases, J lost 5 bases, and 10 bases lay in between. Germline V gene lookup returns CDR1 SGHRS and CDR2 YFSETQ.

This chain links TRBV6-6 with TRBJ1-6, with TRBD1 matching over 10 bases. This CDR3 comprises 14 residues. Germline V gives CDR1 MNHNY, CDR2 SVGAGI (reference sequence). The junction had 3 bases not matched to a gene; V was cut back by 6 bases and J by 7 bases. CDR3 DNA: TGTGCCAGCAGGGACAGGGGGGAGAATTCACCCCTCCACTTT. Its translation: CASRDRGENSPLHF.

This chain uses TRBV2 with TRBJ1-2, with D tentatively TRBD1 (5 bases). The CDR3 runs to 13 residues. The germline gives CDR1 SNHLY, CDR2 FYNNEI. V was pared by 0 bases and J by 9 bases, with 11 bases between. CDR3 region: CASSEAARARYTF. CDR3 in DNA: TGTGCCAGCAGTGAAGCGGCCAGGGCCCGCTACACCTTC.

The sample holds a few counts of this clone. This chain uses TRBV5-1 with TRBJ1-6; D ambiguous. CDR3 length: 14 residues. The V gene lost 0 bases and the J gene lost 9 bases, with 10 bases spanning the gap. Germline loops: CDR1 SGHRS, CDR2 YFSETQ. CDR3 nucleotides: TGCGCCAGCAGCTTGGAAGGTTGGGGTTCACCCCTCCACTTT. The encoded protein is CASSLEGWGSPLHF.

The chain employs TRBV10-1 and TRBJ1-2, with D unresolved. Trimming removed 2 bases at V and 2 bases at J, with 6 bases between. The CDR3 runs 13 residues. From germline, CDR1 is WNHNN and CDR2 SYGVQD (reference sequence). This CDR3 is CASSENGNYGYTF. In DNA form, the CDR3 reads TGCGCCAGCAGTGAGAACGGAAACTATGGCTACACCTTC.

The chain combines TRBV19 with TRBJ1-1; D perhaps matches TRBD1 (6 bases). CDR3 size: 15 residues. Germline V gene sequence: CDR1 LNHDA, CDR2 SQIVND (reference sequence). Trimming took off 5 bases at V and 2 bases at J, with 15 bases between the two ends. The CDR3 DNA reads TGTGCCAGTAGTCTTACAGGGAGGGAAAACACTGAAGCTTTCTTT. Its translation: CASSLTGRENTEAFF.

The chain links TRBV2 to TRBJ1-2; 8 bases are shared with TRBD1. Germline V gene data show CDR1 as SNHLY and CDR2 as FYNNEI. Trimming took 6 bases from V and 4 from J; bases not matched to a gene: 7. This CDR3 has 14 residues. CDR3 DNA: TGTGCCAGCAGGGGACAGGCGCCTTCCTATGGCTACACCTTC. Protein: CASRGQAPSYGYTF.

In DNA form, the CDR3 reads TGTGCCAGCAGTCCGAGAAGCAATCAGCCCCAGCATTTT. Its translation: CASSPRSNQPQHF. V is TRBV2 and J is TRBJ1-5, with D unclear. The length of the CDR3 is 13 residues. Germline values: CDR1 SNHLY, CDR2 FYNNEI. Trimming stripped 5 bases from V and 1 base from J, with 6 bases between.

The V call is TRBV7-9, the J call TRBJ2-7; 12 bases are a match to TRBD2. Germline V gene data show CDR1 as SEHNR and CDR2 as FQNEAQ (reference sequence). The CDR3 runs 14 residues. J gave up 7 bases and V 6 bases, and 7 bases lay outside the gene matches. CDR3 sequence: CASSPSGGAREQYV. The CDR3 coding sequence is TGTGCCAGCAGTCCTAGCGGGGGGGCTCGTGAGCAGTACGTC.

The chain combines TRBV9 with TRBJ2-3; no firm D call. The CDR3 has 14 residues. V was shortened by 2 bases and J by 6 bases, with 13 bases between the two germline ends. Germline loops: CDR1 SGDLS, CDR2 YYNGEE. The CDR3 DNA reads TGTGCCAGCAGCGTTCAGATAGAAGCGGATACGCAGTATTTT. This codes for CASSVQIEADTQYF.

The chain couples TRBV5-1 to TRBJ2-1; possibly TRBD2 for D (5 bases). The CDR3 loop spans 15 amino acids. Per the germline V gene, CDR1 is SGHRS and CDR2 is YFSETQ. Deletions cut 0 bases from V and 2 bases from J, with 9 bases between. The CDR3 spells CASSLVGSTYNEQFF. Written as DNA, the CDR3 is TGCGCCAGCAGCTTGGTGGGGAGTACCTACAATGAGCAGTTCTTC.

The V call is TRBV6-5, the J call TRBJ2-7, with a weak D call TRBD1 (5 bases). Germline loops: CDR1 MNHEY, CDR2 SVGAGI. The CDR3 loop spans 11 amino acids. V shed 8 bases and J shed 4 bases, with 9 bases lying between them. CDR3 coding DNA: TGTGCCAGCTCCGACAGTTACGAGCAGTACGTC. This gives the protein CASSDSYEQYV.

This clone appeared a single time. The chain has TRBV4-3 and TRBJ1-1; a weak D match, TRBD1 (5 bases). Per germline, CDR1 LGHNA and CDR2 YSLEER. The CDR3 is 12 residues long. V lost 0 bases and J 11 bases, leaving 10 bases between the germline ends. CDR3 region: CASSQEGRDAFF. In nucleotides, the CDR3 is TGCGCCAGCAGCCAAGAGGGCAGGGATGCTTTCTTT.

DNA of the CDR3: TGTGCCAGTAGTATAGCGGGGGCCCCGGGGGGCGGAGAGACCCAGTACTTC. Translated, it gives CASSIAGAPGGGETQYF. This chain connects TRBV19 to TRBJ2-5, with a weak D call TRBD2 (7 bases). Germline V gene data show CDR1 as LNHDA and CDR2 as SQIVND (reference sequence). V shed 1 base and J shed 4 bases, with 19 bases lying between them. This CDR3 has 17 amino acids. The whole variable domain, filled in from reference TRBV19 and TRBJ2-5, reads DGGITQSPKYLFRKEGQNVTLSCEQNLNHDAMYWYRQDPGQGLRLIYYSQIVNDFQKGDIAEGYSVSREKKESFPLTVTSAQKNPTAFYLCASSIAGAPGGGETQYFGPGTRLLVL.

The CDR3 here is CASRLTGENEKLFF. The CDR3 region has the DNA TGCGCCAGCAGATTAACCGGGGAGAATGAAAAACTGTTTTTT. The V gene is TRBV10-2, the J gene TRBJ1-4; D gene unclear. The V end was cut by 6 bases, the J end by 5 bases, with 13 bases between. CDR1 is WSHSY, CDR2 SAAADI, per germline. The CDR3 is made up of 14 amino acids.

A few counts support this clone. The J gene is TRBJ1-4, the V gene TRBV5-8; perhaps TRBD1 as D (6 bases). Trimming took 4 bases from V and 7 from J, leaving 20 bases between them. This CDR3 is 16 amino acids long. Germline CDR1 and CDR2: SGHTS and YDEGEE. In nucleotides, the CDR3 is TGTGCCAGCAGCCACCGAATTGGGGGGCCGGTTGAAAAACTGTTTTTT. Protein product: CASSHRIGGPVEKLFF.

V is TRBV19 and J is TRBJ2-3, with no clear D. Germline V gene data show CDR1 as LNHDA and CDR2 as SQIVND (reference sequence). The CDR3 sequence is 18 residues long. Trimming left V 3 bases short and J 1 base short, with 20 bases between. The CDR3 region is CASSIRVRAAPGTDTQYF. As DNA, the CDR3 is TGTGCCAGTAGTATTAGAGTTCGGGCGGCCCCTGGCACAGATACGCAGTATTTT.